One sample yielded the 32 T cell receptor beta chains listed below, sequenced in a study of T cell responses to AZD1222 COVID-19 vaccine. Using immunoSEQ multiplex PCR, the repertoire was profiled, and TCRdb retains in-frame clones only, with some absent. The data contain about 98,000 clones, more than 85% of them seen just once; the ten biggest clones take up less than 6%. Sequencing used peripheral blood, obtained on day 0 of AZD1222 vaccination. Source of these receptors: an adult in good health.

V and J are TRBV19 and TRBJ1-1, with D possibly TRBD1 on 5 matching bases. Germline loops: CDR1 LNHDA, CDR2 SQIVND (reference sequence). The CDR3 is 14 residues long. V was shortened by 3 bases and J by 1 base, with 9 bases between the two germline ends. Written as DNA, the CDR3 is TGTGCCAGTAGTATGAGACAGACGAACACTGAAGCTTTCTTT. Translation gives CASSMRQTNTEAFF.

CDR3 region: CASSPQGELPYTGELFF. CDR3 in DNA: TGTGCCAGCAGCCCTCAGGGGGAATTACCCTACACCGGGGAGCTGTTTTTT. The V gene is TRBV28, the J gene TRBJ2-2, with 7 bases that match TRBD1. This CDR3 spans 17 amino acids. The junction had 13 bases not matched to a gene; V was cut back by 6 bases and J by 3 bases. CDR1 MDHEN and CDR2 SYDVKM come from the germline V gene.

The chain is built from TRBV7-6 and TRBJ1-6; weak D call: TRBD1 (5 bases). CDR1 and CDR2 (germline): SGHVS, FNYEAQ. CDR3 size: 16 residues. V lost 0 bases and J 7 bases, leaving 13 bases between the germline ends. In DNA, the CDR3 is TGTGCCAGCAGCTTAGCGGGGGAAAGCTACAATTCACCCCTCCACTTT. This translates into CASSLAGESYNSPLHF.

This chain links TRBV9 with TRBJ1-1; D uncertain. Germline CDR1 reads SGDLS; CDR2 reads YYNGEE. Trimming left V 3 bases short and J 0 bases short, with 9 bases between. This CDR3 region has 14 residues. The CDR3 bases are TGTGCCAGCAGCGCCACTCCTATGAACACTGAAGCTTTCTTT. This codes for CASSATPMNTEAFF.

The rearrangement links TRBV28 to TRBJ1-5; TRBD1 is a possible D gene (5 bases). The CDR3 has 14 amino acids. The ends were cut back, 4 bases at V and 2 bases at J, with 9 bases in the middle. Germline V gene data show CDR1 as MDHEN and CDR2 as SYDVKM. Here the CDR3 reads CASSSGTGNQPQHF. CDR3 nucleotide sequence: TGTGCCAGCAGTTCAGGGACTGGCAATCAGCCCCAGCATTTT.

The gene calls are TRBV3-1 (or the pseudogene TRBV3-2) and TRBJ1-6; tentatively, D is TRBD1 (5 bases). The germline gives CDR1 LGHDT, CDR2 YNNKEL (reference sequence). Trimming stripped 3 bases from V and 7 bases from J, with 19 bases between. This CDR3 is 17 amino acids long. CDR3 coding DNA: TGTGCCAGCAGCCATCTTTCAGGGCCGGGTGGGAATTCACCCCTCCACTTT. The encoded protein is CASSHLSGPGGNSPLHF.

This clone was detected a few times. The chain combines TRBV6-4 with TRBJ1-5; D is ambiguous. CDR1 is MRHNA, CDR2 SNTAGT, per germline. V dropped 3 bases and J dropped 7 bases, with 10 bases sitting between them. The CDR3 runs 13 residues. CDR3 DNA: TGTGCCAGCAGTGAGGAGCATCGCCAGCCCCAGCATTTT. It encodes CASSEEHRQPQHF.

V is TRBV7-3 and J is TRBJ2-7, with D perhaps TRBD1 or TRBD2 (5 bases each). The V gene's germline CDR1 is SGHTA and CDR2 FQGTGA. With 5 bases removed from V and 2 bases from J, the gap between germline ends came to 13 bases. The CDR3 is made up of 14 amino acids. In DNA, the CDR3 is TGTGCCAGCAGCCCCCGGGACGGGACCTACGAGCAGTACTTC. Its translation is CASSPRDGTYEQYF.

The genes are TRBV7-2 and TRBJ2-5; the match to TRBD1 covers 7 bases. The CDR3 totals 14 residues. The V and J ends lost 6 bases and 6 bases, in that order; junction bases with no gene match: 10. CDR1 SGHTA and CDR2 FQGNSA come from the germline V gene. DNA for the CDR3: TGTGCCAGCAGTCAAAGCACAGGGGCAAAGACCCAGTACTTC. This gives the protein CASSQSTGAKTQYF.

The rearrangement links TRBV9 to TRBJ2-1; possible D gene TRBD1, 6 bases. Germline V gene lookup returns CDR1 SGDLS and CDR2 YYNGEE. The ends were cut back, 4 bases at V and 2 bases at J, with 13 bases in the middle. This CDR3 spans 15 amino acids. As DNA, the CDR3 is TGTGCCAGCAGCCCAAAGACAGGACCCTACAATGAGCAGTTCTTC. As protein: CASSPKTGPYNEQFF.

This clone was seen only once. The V call is TRBV6-1, the J call TRBJ1-5, with 8 bases lining up with TRBD1. Germline V gene data show CDR1 as MNHNS and CDR2 as SASEGT. Germline trimming cut 2 bases from V and 7 bases from J; bases unmatched to any gene: 4. CDR3 length: 14 residues. This chain's CDR3 is CASSEQGAKQPQHF. The CDR3 nucleotides read TGTGCCAGCAGTGAACAGGGGGCGAAACAGCCCCAGCATTTT.

The chain carries TRBV6-2 or TRBV6-3 and TRBJ2-3; 8 bases agree with TRBD2. The V and J ends lost 0 bases and 1 base, in that order; junction bases with no gene match: 6. Germline V lookup: CDR1 MNHEY, CDR2 SVGEGT. This CDR3 has 17 residues. The CDR3 nucleotides are TGTGCCAGCAGTTACTCGATCGGGGGGGGCGGCACAGATACGCAGTATTTT. Encoded protein: CASSYSIGGGGTDTQYF.

CDR3 DNA sequence: TGTGCCAGCACACCTACCTCCGGGACACTGGACACCGGGGAGCTGTTTTTT. It yields the protein CASTPTSGTLDTGELFF. The chain carries TRBV27 and TRBJ2-2; perhaps TRBD1 as D (6 bases). This CDR3 contains 17 residues. Germline V CDR1 and CDR2: MNHEY, SMNVEV (reference sequence). Deletions cut 7 bases from V and 3 bases from J, with 21 bases between.

The genes are TRBV20-1 and TRBJ2-7; D uncertain. Trimming stripped 3 bases from V and 6 bases from J, with 12 bases between. This CDR3 is built from 12 residues. From germline, CDR1 is DFQATT and CDR2 SNEGSKA (reference sequence). CDR3 bases: TGCAGTGCTAGTAATACCGGCTCCGAGCAGTACTTC. Protein product: CSASNTGSEQYF.

This chain's CDR3 is CASRGTGGTEAFF. CDR3 DNA: TGCGCCAGCAGGGGGACAGGGGGCACTGAAGCTTTCTTT. The rearrangement joins TRBV5-1 to TRBJ1-1; 11 bases are shared with TRBD1. The CDR3 totals 13 residues. Germline CDR1 is SGHRS and CDR2 is YFSETQ. V was pared by 5 bases and J by 4 bases, with 1 base of the junction left unmatched. Full variable domain (remainder filled in from reference TRBV5-1 and TRBJ1-1): KAGVTQTPRYLIKTRGQQVTLSCSPISGHRSVSWYQQTPGQGLQFLFEYFSETQRNKGNFPGRFSGRQFSNSRSEMNVSTLELGDSALYLCASRGTGGTEAFFGQGTRLTVV.

The rearrangement uses TRBV28 and TRBJ1-1; D unclear. Germline assignment: CDR1 MDHEN and CDR2 SYDVKM. V was shortened by 3 bases and J by 8 bases, with 10 bases between the two germline ends. This CDR3 region has 12 residues. As DNA, the CDR3 is TGTGCCAGCAGTTTCGGGCAGAACGAAGCTTTCTTT. Encoded protein: CASSFGQNEAFF.

The V call is TRBV19, the J call TRBJ2-3, with TRBD2 matching 7 bases. The CDR3 is 15 amino acids. Germline loops: CDR1 LNHDA, CDR2 SQIVND (reference sequence). J gave up 3 bases and V 6 bases, and 9 bases lay outside the gene matches. The CDR3 sequence is CASRARTSATDTQYF. The CDR3 coding sequence is TGTGCCAGTAGGGCAAGAACTAGCGCGACAGATACGCAGTATTTT.

The rearrangement joins TRBV9 to TRBJ2-1; D uncertain. Germline CDR1 SGDLS, CDR2 YYNGEE. This CDR3 region has 14 residues. The ends were cut back, 4 bases at V and 0 bases at J, with 8 bases in the middle. This chain's CDR3 is CASSPHGSYNEQFF. The CDR3 coding sequence is TGTGCCAGCAGCCCGCACGGCTCCTACAATGAGCAGTTCTTC.

Concerning this clone itself: A junction end diverges from the germline sequence, so it may reflect a read error. The rearrangement joins TRBV18 to TRBJ1-5; perhaps TRBD1 as D (6 bases). The length of the CDR3 is 16 residues. The V gene's germline CDR1 is KGHSH and CDR2 LQKENI. The CDR3 nucleotides read TGTGCCAGCTCGCCACAGGGAACTAGCGGGGATCAGCCCCAGCATTTT. As protein: CASSPQGTSGDQPQHF.

The CDR3 nucleotides read TGCGCCAGCAGCCAAGATTCAGGACTCCAAGAGACCCAGTACTTC. Translating it yields CASSQDSGLQETQYF. The chain couples TRBV4-1 to TRBJ2-5, with D possibly being TRBD2 (5 bases). CDR1 MGHRA and CDR2 YSYEKL come from the germline V gene. Trimming shortened V by 0 bases and J by 1 base, and 9 bases separated the two germline ends. CDR3 length equals 15 residues.

The chain joins TRBV28 to TRBJ1-2, with TRBD1 as a possible D gene (6 bases). CDR1 MDHEN and CDR2 SYDVKM come from the germline V gene. V dropped 2 bases and J dropped 8 bases, with 15 bases sitting between them. This CDR3 region has 14 residues. The CDR3 coding sequence is TGTGCCAGCAGTTTACCAGGACAGCCCCGAGGCTACACCTTC. Translating it yields CASSLPGQPRGYTF.

The chain recombines TRBV5-5 with TRBJ1-6; 9 bases are a match to TRBD1. Germline CDR1 and CDR2: SGHKS and YYEKEE (reference sequence). This CDR3 has 15 amino acids. V trimming: 4 bases; J trimming: 13 bases; junction bases outside the gene matches: 12. The CDR3 coding sequence is TGTGCCAGCAGCCAAAATTCCGGGACAGGGCTTCCCCTCCACTTT. The encoded protein is CASSQNSGTGLPLHF.

This rearrangement joins TRBV24-1 to TRBJ2-1; 7 bases align to TRBD2. Germline CDR1 KGHDR, CDR2 SFDVKD. The CDR3 spans 19 residues. With 3 bases clipped from V and 5 bases from J, the junction kept 18 bases outside the gene matches. CDR3 residues: CATSDGLMGGGLWNNEQFF. CDR3 nucleotides: TGTGCCACCAGTGATGGCCTCATGGGGGGGGGACTGTGGAACAATGAGCAGTTCTTC.

In its sample, this clone was seen once. The J gene is TRBJ1-1, the V gene TRBV5-4; D is possibly TRBD1 (5 bases). This CDR3 is built from 13 residues. The germline V gene has CDR1 SGHNT and CDR2 YYREEE (reference sequence). Trimming stripped 6 bases from V and 4 bases from J, with 13 bases between. CDR3 sequence (DNA): TGTGCCAGCATGGGGGGGATCGGCACTGAAGCTTTCTTT. Protein: CASMGGIGTEAFF. The full variable domain, its missing parts supplied by reference TRBV5-4 and TRBJ1-1, is ETGVTQSPTHLIKTRGQQVTLRCSSQSGHNTVSWYQQALGQGPQFIFQYYREEENGRGNFPPRFSGLQFPNYSSELNVNALELDDSALYLCASMGGIGTEAFFGQGTRLTVV.

A word on this clone: At one boundary the junction diverges from the germline segment, which might be a read error. The chain employs TRBV7-7 and TRBJ2-5, with D perhaps TRBD2 (5 bases). The CDR3 contains 17 residues. Germline CDR1 SSHAT, CDR2 FNYEAQ (reference sequence). The CDR3, as DNA: TGTGCTAGCAGCCGCTCGACCCCAACGGGAACGGGGGAGACCCAGTACTTC. Translated: CASSRSTPTGTGETQYF.

The gene calls are TRBV19 and TRBJ1-2; 8 bases are shared with TRBD1. Trimming took 4 bases from V and 3 from J; bases not matched to a gene: 10. The CDR3 runs 16 residues. Germline V gives CDR1 LNHDA, CDR2 SQIVND (reference sequence). The CDR3 here is CASSRSGQGFHYGYTF. The DNA for the CDR3 is TGTGCCAGTAGTAGGAGCGGACAGGGTTTCCACTATGGCTACACCTTC.

The V and J genes are TRBV4-2 and TRBJ2-6; the match to TRBD1 covers 11 bases. Trimming removed 4 bases from V and 13 bases from J; junction bases left unmatched: 12. Germline assignment: CDR1 LGHNA and CDR2 YNFKEQ. This CDR3 is 16 amino acids long. In nucleotides, the CDR3 is TGTGCCAGCAGCCTGGGACAGGGGGAAACGTCGGTTGTCCTGACTTTC. Translation gives CASSLGQGETSVVLTF.

This clone was seen only once. The CDR3 nucleotides are TGTGCCAGCAGCTTAGCCTCGGGGCAGGGGTACGAGCAGTACTTC. This codes for CASSLASGQGYEQYF. The chain combines TRBV7-9 with TRBJ2-7, with a possible D match to TRBD1 (6 bases). CDR1 and CDR2 from the germline V gene are SEHNR and FQNEAQ (reference sequence). Between the trimmed V and J ends, which lost 0 bases and 4 bases, there was a span of 13 bases. The CDR3 is 15 amino acids. Full variable domain (rest looked up from reference TRBV7-9 and TRBJ2-7): DTGVSQNPRHKITKRGQNVTFRCDPISEHNRLYWYRQTLGQGPEFLTYFQNEAQLEKSRLLSDRFSAERPKGSFSTLEIQRTEQGDSAMYLCASSLASGQGYEQYFGPGTRLTVT.

The rearrangement uses TRBV7-2 and TRBJ1-2; 7 bases are a match to TRBD1. Germline values: CDR1 SGHTA, CDR2 FQGNSA. The CDR3 is 15 amino acids. V lost 1 base and J lost 5; bases outside the gene matches: 7. CDR3 amino acids: CASSLGGQVQYGYTF. DNA for the CDR3: TGTGCCAGCAGCTTAGGAGGACAGGTTCAGTATGGCTACACCTTC.

The chain joins TRBV3-1 (or the pseudogene TRBV3-2) to TRBJ2-7; 11 bases line up with TRBD2. The V gene end was trimmed by 3 bases and the J gene end by 3 bases; junction bases not matched to a gene: 16. The CDR3 sequence is 19 residues long. From germline, CDR1 is LGHDT and CDR2 YNNKEL (reference sequence). CDR3 DNA: TGTGCCAGCAGCCAGTTTTGGGCTAGCGGGGGGCCGATTGACTACGAGCAGTACTTC. The encoded protein is CASSQFWASGGPIDYEQYF.

The chain's CDR3 is CAISEPGQGVEQYF. The CDR3 nucleotides are TGTGCCATCAGTGAACCGGGACAGGGCGTCGAGCAGTACTTC. The chain combines TRBV10-3 with TRBJ2-7; TRBD1 matches at 9 bases. J gave up 6 bases and V 3 bases, and 6 bases lay outside the gene matches. CDR1 and CDR2 (germline): ENHRY, SYGVKD. The CDR3 length is 14 residues.

V is TRBV28 and J is TRBJ2-7; no definite D call. Germline V gene data show CDR1 as MDHEN and CDR2 as SYDVKM. Trimming shortened V by 5 bases and J by 7 bases, and 6 bases separated the two germline ends. This CDR3 has 10 residues. This CDR3 reads CASSSKEQYF. CDR3 DNA sequence: TGTGCCAGCAGTAGTAAAGAGCAGTACTTC.